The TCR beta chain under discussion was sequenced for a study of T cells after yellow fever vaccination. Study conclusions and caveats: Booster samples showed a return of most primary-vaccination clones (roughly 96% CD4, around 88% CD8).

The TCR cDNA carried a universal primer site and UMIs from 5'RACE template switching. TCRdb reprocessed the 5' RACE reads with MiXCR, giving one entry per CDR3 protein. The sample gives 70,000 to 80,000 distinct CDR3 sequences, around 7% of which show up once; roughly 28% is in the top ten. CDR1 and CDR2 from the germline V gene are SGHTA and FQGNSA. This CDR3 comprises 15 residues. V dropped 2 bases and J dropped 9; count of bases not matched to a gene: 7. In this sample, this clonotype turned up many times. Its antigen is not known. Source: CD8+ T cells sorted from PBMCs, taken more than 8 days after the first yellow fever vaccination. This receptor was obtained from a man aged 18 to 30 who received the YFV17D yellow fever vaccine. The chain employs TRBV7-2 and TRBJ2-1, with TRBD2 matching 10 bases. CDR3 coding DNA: TGTGCCAGCAGCTTATTTAGCGGGGGGTTAGGTGAGCAGTTCTTC. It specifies CASSLFSGGLGEQFF.